These T cell receptor beta chains were read from a single sample in a study of OX40 agonist ivuxolimab in advanced cancers. Assay: immunoSEQ multiplex PCR; the TCRdb copy retains only in-frame clones and omits some. This repertoire shows 130,000 or so clones, about nine tenths found once; its top ten account for approximately 1.1%. Sequencing was performed on CD4+ or CD8+ T cells sorted from blood, taken in a trial of the OX40 agonist ivuxolimab. The receptors come from an adult with an advanced solid tumor such as melanoma, head and neck, liver or kidney cancer. Both conserved end residues are part of each CDR3.

CDR3aa	j_gene	v_gene
CASSLGGLAHDEQFF	TRBJ2-1	TRBV7-3
CSAVQGASSKNIQYF	TRBJ2-4	TRBV29-1
CANPAGAGANVLTF	TRBJ2-6	TRBV7-2
CASIPGQGLSTEAFF	TRBJ1-1	TRBV28
CASSTRAWDRGGTDTQYF	TRBJ2-3	TRBV27
CSVEGARSSYNEQFF	TRBJ2-1	TRBV29-1
CASRTHTEAFF	TRBJ1-1	TRBV2
CASSSLPGAGETQYF	TRBJ2-5	TRBV5-1
CASSQSPGVYNQPQHF	TRBJ1-5	TRBV5-1
CATSTSGTDEQYF	TRBJ2-7	TRBV15
CASSEQQDRNTEAFF	TRBJ1-1	TRBV27
CASSYGGLQYNEQFF	TRBJ2-1	TRBV6-5
CASSQQLASTDTQYF	TRBJ2-3	TRBV14
CASRVQYQTPYEQYF	TRBJ2-7	TRBV5-1
CSVEADRGGREQYF	TRBJ2-7	TRBV29-1
CASSPGRDEAFF	TRBJ1-1	TRBV7-9
CASSLYLTDTQYF	TRBJ2-3	TRBV7-3
CASRTGQFLSYGYTF	TRBJ1-2	TRBV28
CASSIETGGVDGAKNIQYF	TRBJ2-4	TRBV19
CASRGTGAQPQHF	TRBJ1-5	TRBV2
CASSLEGQGISNEQFF	TRBJ2-1	TRBV28
CASLGGANVLTF	TRBJ2-6	TRBV21-1
CASSEDLNRSGANVLTF	TRBJ2-6	TRBV9
CASSQRDNQPQHF	TRBJ1-5	TRBV14
CASSSRVGRRYTF	TRBJ1-2	TRBV13